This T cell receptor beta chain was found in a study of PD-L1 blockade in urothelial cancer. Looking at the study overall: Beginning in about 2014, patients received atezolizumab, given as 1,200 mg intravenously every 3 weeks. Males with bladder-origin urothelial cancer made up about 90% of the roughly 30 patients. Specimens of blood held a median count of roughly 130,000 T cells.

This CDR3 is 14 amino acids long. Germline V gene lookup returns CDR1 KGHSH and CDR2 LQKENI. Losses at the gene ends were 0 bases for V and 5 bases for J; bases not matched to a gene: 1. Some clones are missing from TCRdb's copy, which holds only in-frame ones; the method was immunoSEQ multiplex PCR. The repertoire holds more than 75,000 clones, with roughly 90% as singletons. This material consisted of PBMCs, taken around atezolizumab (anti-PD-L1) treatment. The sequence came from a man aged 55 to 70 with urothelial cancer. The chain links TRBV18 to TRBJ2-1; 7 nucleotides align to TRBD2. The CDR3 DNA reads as TGTGCCAGCTCACCACCGGGAGGGGACAATGAGCAGTTCTTC. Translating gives CASSPPGGDNEQFF.